The 31 T cell receptor beta chains given below trace back to one sample, sequenced in a study of cytomegalovirus exposure and HLA in healthy donors. With 60 Vbeta and 13 Jbeta primers, the PCR was carried out. The assay was immunoSEQ multiplex PCR, and TCRdb's table has in-frame clones only and misses some. The sample has 40,000 or so clones, approximately 78% seen once. Sequencing used PBMCs. The source is a woman aged 30 to 39 in good health and CMV-seronegative.

This clone was detected once. The rearrangement links TRBV30 to TRBJ2-1, with TRBD2 matching over 7 bases. The CDR3 is 15 amino acids. Per the germline V gene, CDR1 is GTSNPN and CDR2 is SVGIG (reference sequence). J gave up 8 bases and V 4 bases, and 14 bases lay outside the gene matches. DNA for the CDR3: TGTGCCTGGACTGTACGGAGCGGGGTTCTCCATGAGCAGTTCTTC. Translated: CAWTVRSGVLHEQFF.

V and J are TRBV6-5 and TRBJ1-2, with unresolved D. The ends were cut back, 3 bases at V and 4 bases at J, with 12 bases in the middle. Germline values: CDR1 MNHEY, CDR2 SVGAGI. The CDR3 totals 14 residues. This CDR3 is CASSYGSTAYGYTF. The CDR3 DNA reads as TGTGCCAGCAGTTATGGATCCACAGCCTATGGCTACACCTTC.

The chain links TRBV28 to TRBJ1-5; TRBD1 matches at 7 bases. The CDR3 has 15 residues. The V and J ends lost 5 bases and 4 bases, in that order; junction bases with no gene match: 8. CDR1 MDHEN and CDR2 SYDVKM come from the germline V gene. CDR3: CASSKEGAGNQPQHF. The DNA for the CDR3 is TGTGCCAGCAGTAAGGAGGGGGCAGGGAATCAGCCCCAGCATTTT.

The rearrangement joins TRBV25-1 to TRBJ2-7; maybe TRBD2 (7 bases). V was pared by 3 bases and J by 5 bases, with 17 bases between. CDR1 and CDR2 from the germline V gene are MGHDK and SYGVNS. This CDR3 region has 15 residues. The CDR3 reads CASSDSSGGWDEQYF. CDR3 nucleotides: TGTGCCAGCAGTGACTCCTCGGGGGGCTGGGACGAGCAGTACTTC.

The V and J genes are TRBV30 and TRBJ2-7, with 7 bases aligning to TRBD1. The CDR3 contains 11 residues. Germline loops: CDR1 GTSNPN, CDR2 SVGIG (reference sequence). V was pared by 2 bases and J by 9 bases, with 4 bases of the junction left unmatched. CDR3 in DNA: TGTGCCTGGAGTAAGGGGGCCGGGCAGTACTTC. This encodes CAWSKGAGQYF.

A few counts support this clone. This rearrangement joins TRBV2 to TRBJ1-3; D call uncertain. Germline lookup yields CDR1 SNHLY and CDR2 FYNNEI. V was trimmed by 5 bases and J by 2 bases, leaving 10 bases between them. The CDR3 spans 14 residues. CDR3 in amino acids: CASSRELTGNTIYF. Here the CDR3 DNA reads TGTGCCAGCAGTCGGGAGTTGACTGGAAACACCATATATTTT.

This clone showed up just a few times. The chain recombines TRBV5-1 with TRBJ2-2; D may be TRBD1 (6 bases). Germline CDR1 reads SGHRS; CDR2 reads YFSETQ. CDR3 length: 17 residues. The germline V and J ends were trimmed by 1 base and 1 base, with 14 bases remaining between them. CDR3 loop: CASSLLPGTQNTGELFF. CDR3 in DNA: TGCGCCAGCAGCTTGTTACCCGGGACACAGAACACCGGGGAGCTGTTTTTT.

CDR3 region: CASSPSSRHLTYEQYF. The CDR3 region has the DNA TGTGCCAGCAGCCCTAGTTCCCGGCATCTCACCTACGAGCAGTACTTC. The V gene is TRBV5-4, the J gene TRBJ2-7; no clear D gene. Trimming stripped 4 bases from V and 2 bases from J, with 19 bases between. This CDR3 is built from 16 residues. Germline CDR1 is SGHNT and CDR2 is YYREEE (reference sequence).

A few counts support this clone. The rearrangement links TRBV28 to TRBJ1-5; 9 bases line up with TRBD1. V lost 2 bases and J lost 7; bases outside the gene matches: 6. Germline loops: CDR1 MDHEN, CDR2 SYDVKM. There are 15 residues in the CDR3. CDR3 loop: CASSLGQGFRQPQHF. The CDR3 coding sequence is TGTGCCAGCAGTTTAGGACAGGGGTTCCGGCAGCCCCAGCATTTT.

The genes are TRBV29-1 and TRBJ2-7; possibly TRBD2 for D (6 bases). The V end lost 5 bases, the J end lost 0 bases, and 17 bases lay between the germline ends. Germline loops: CDR1 SQVTM, CDR2 ANQGSEA. CDR3 length equals 15 residues. This CDR3 is CSVQGVDGGSYEQYF. CDR3 bases: TGCAGCGTTCAAGGGGTCGACGGGGGCTCCTACGAGCAGTACTTC.

This clone appeared a few times. V and J are TRBV19 and TRBJ1-5, with D hard to call. The CDR3 loop spans 14 amino acids. CDR1 and CDR2 from the germline V gene are LNHDA and SQIVND (reference sequence). V was clipped by 2 bases and J by 1 base, with 6 bases between them. The CDR3 nucleotides read TGTGCCAGTAGTATACCGGGAAGCAATCAGCCCCAGCATTTT. Translated, it gives CASSIPGSNQPQHF.

The V gene is TRBV29-1, the J gene TRBJ2-5; 8 positions agree with TRBD2. CDR1 is SQVTM and CDR2 is ANQGSEA in the germline V gene. The CDR3 has 15 residues. Germline trimming cut 4 bases from V and 4 bases from J; bases unmatched to any gene: 11. The CDR3 DNA is TGCAGCGTTGTACAGGGACTAGTTTGGCCAGAGACCCAGTACTTC. Translation: CSVVQGLVWPETQYF.

This rearrangement joins TRBV9 to TRBJ2-3; D not resolved. Germline CDR1 and CDR2: SGDLS and YYNGEE. V lost 1 base, J lost 0 bases, and 12 bases lay in between. This CDR3 has 16 amino acids. The CDR3 bases are TGTGCCAGCAGCGTAAAGTCGTTGGCCAGCACAGATACGCAGTATTTT. Amino acid sequence: CASSVKSLASTDTQYF.

This clone is a singleton in its sample. The chain uses TRBV6-5 and TRBJ2-5; 8 positions match TRBD2. V trimming: 8 bases; J trimming: 1 base; junction bases outside the gene matches: 9. Per germline, CDR1 MNHEY and CDR2 SVGAGI. This CDR3 region has 15 residues. The chain's CDR3 is CASSRGTSGQETQYF. The CDR3, as DNA: TGTGCCAGCTCCCGGGGAACTAGCGGCCAAGAGACCCAGTACTTC.

The V gene is TRBV7-6, the J gene TRBJ2-7, with 8 bases identical to TRBD2. CDR1 is SGHVS, CDR2 FNYEAQ, per germline. This CDR3 comprises 16 residues. The V and J ends lost 4 bases and 6 bases, in that order; junction bases with no gene match: 14. The CDR3: CASSSGGSGARLEQYF. CDR3 bases: TGTGCCAGCAGCTCCGGTGGTAGCGGGGCCCGCCTCGAGCAGTACTTC.

The CDR3 reads CASSPGNYGYTF. CDR3 in DNA: TGTGCCAGCAGCCCAGGGAACTATGGCTACACCTTC. This chain joins TRBV28 and TRBJ1-2, with D tentatively TRBD1 (5 bases). V lost 6 bases to trimming and J lost 2 bases, with 7 bases between them. CDR3 length: 12 amino acids. Germline V gives CDR1 MDHEN, CDR2 SYDVKM.

The CDR3 region has the DNA TGTGCCAGCATGCTGACAGGGCCGGGCACTGAAGCTTTCTTT. Its translation: CASMLTGPGTEAFF. The chain uses TRBV2 and TRBJ1-1, with 7 bases lining up with TRBD1. The germline V gene encodes CDR1 SNHLY and CDR2 FYNNEI. Unmatched junction bases numbered 9, after V lost 7 bases and J lost 4 bases. The CDR3 is made up of 14 amino acids.

This chain links TRBV28 with TRBJ2-3, with 9 bases lining up with TRBD2. The CDR3 runs 16 residues. Germline assignment: CDR1 MDHEN and CDR2 SYDVKM. V gave up 2 bases and J gave up 4 bases; unmatched junction bases: 7. The CDR3 DNA follows: TGTGCCAGCAGTTTAACGGTAGCGGGAGCACCAGATACGCAGTATTTT. It specifies CASSLTVAGAPDTQYF.

This chain uses TRBV7-6 with TRBJ1-5; 8 bases are shared with TRBD1. V gave up 4 bases and J gave up 5 bases; unmatched junction bases: 16. The CDR3 is 18 amino acids. Germline loops: CDR1 SGHVS, CDR2 FNYEAQ. DNA of the CDR3: TGTGCCAGCAGCTCCATACCCCCGACAGGGGCAGGGGATCAGCCCCAGCATTTT. It encodes CASSSIPPTGAGDQPQHF.

The rearrangement links TRBV7-9 to TRBJ1-3; D is possibly TRBD1 (5 bases). The CDR3 length is 13 residues. Trimming pared 6 bases from V and 4 bases from J, leaving 10 bases between. Germline assignment: CDR1 SEHNR and CDR2 FQNEAQ (reference sequence). CDR3 DNA: TGTGCCAGCAGGGGGACTTTCGGAAACACCATATATTTT. The encoded protein is CASRGTFGNTIYF. Variable domain in full (rest from reference TRBV7-9 and TRBJ1-3): DTGVSQNPRHKITKRGQNVTFRCDPISEHNRLYWYRQTLGQGPEFLTYFQNEAQLEKSRLLSDRFSAERPKGSFSTLEIQRTEQGDSAMYLCASRGTFGNTIYFGEGSWLTVV.

The V and J genes are TRBV9 and TRBJ1-3; D perhaps matches TRBD1 (5 bases). This CDR3 has 16 residues. Germline CDR1 SGDLS, CDR2 YYNGEE. Trimming shortened V by 2 bases and J by 2 bases, and 14 bases separated the two germline ends. The DNA of the CDR3 is TGTGCCAGCAGCGTCACCCCCACAGGACCTGGAAACACCATATATTTT. This gives the protein CASSVTPTGPGNTIYF.

CDR3 protein: CASSRPVAGQETQYF. Written as DNA, the CDR3 is TGTGCCAGCAGTCGACCAGTAGCCGGCCAAGAGACCCAGTACTTC. The chain carries TRBV6-5 and TRBJ2-5; no clear D. V was shortened by 5 bases and J by 1 base, with 14 bases between the two germline ends. Germline CDR1 is MNHEY and CDR2 is SVGAGI. The CDR3 has 15 residues.

This clone was detected once. The chain recombines TRBV16 with TRBJ1-3, with D perhaps matching TRBD1 (6 bases). V was cut by 2 bases and J by 0 bases, with 20 bases left in between. This CDR3 region has 19 residues. CDR1 and CDR2 (germline): KGHSY, FQNENV. CDR3: CASSQLYGTPEPSGNTIYF. DNA of the CDR3: TGTGCCAGCAGCCAACTTTACGGGACACCTGAACCCTCTGGAAACACCATATATTTT.

A few counts support this clone. The chain combines TRBV6-4 with TRBJ1-6; D unresolved. Trimming left V 3 bases short and J 11 bases short, with 14 bases between. The germline CDR1 and CDR2 sequences are MRHNA and SNTAGT. The CDR3 runs 14 residues. DNA of the CDR3: TGTGCCAGCAGTGAAGCATTGTACGGGGCACCCCTCCACTTT. The encoded protein is CASSEALYGAPLHF.

The chain employs TRBV30 and TRBJ2-6; 7 nucleotides agree with TRBD1. CDR1 and CDR2 from the germline V gene are GTSNPN and SVGIG (reference sequence). The V and J ends lost 4 bases and 9 bases, in that order; junction bases with no gene match: 6. This CDR3 comprises 13 residues. CDR3 coding DNA: TGTGCCTGGAACCGGGACAGCGGCAACGTCCTGACTTTC. This sequence encodes CAWNRDSGNVLTF.

This chain joins TRBV11-1 and TRBJ2-1, with 11 bases identical to TRBD2. Germline V gene sequence: CDR1 SGHAT, CDR2 FQDESV (reference sequence). J was trimmed by 5 bases and V by 5 bases; bases with no gene match: 8. This CDR3 is built from 16 residues. This CDR3 reads CASSPRLAGPNNEQFF. In nucleotides, the CDR3 is TGTGCCAGCAGCCCACGACTAGCGGGACCGAACAATGAGCAGTTCTTC. Looking up the rest from reference TRBV11-1 and TRBJ2-1 gives the full variable domain: EAEVAQSPRYKITEKSQAVAFWCDPISGHATLYWYRQILGQGPELLVQFQDESVVDDSQLPKDRFSAERLKGVDSTLKIQPAELGDSAMYLCASSPRLAGPNNEQFFGPGTRLTVL.

The chain combines TRBV5-6 with TRBJ2-3; 12 bases line up with TRBD2. The germline CDR1 and CDR2 sequences are SGHDT and YYEEEE. V dropped 0 bases and J dropped 8; count of bases not matched to a gene: 7. The CDR3 runs to 16 residues. CDR3 in DNA: TGTGCCAGCAGCTTGGGACCGACTAGCGGGAGTCGTACGCAGTATTTT. This sequence encodes CASSLGPTSGSRTQYF.

The chain employs TRBV10-3 and TRBJ1-1, with a possible D match to TRBD1 (5 bases). V was clipped by 3 bases and J by 1 base, with 9 bases between them. Germline V gene lookup returns CDR1 ENHRY and CDR2 SYGVKD. The CDR3 covers 14 residues. The CDR3 spells CAISDPRGNTEAFF. DNA for the CDR3: TGTGCCATCAGTGATCCAAGGGGGAACACTGAAGCTTTCTTT.

The chain combines TRBV30 with TRBJ1-5; the D gene is possibly TRBD1 (6 bases). The ends were cut back, 4 bases at V and 5 bases at J, with 9 bases in the middle. The germline V gene encodes CDR1 GTSNPN and CDR2 SVGIG (reference sequence). The CDR3 contains 12 residues. For the CDR3, the DNA is TGTGCCTGGACCAGGGGTCATCAGCCCCAGCATTTT. As protein: CAWTRGHQPQHF.

The rearrangement uses TRBV28 and TRBJ1-5, with 10 nucleotides matching TRBD1. V was clipped by 0 bases and J by 1 base; unmatched bases: 9. This CDR3 is 19 amino acids long. Per germline, CDR1 MDHEN and CDR2 SYDVKM. The CDR3 coding sequence is TGTGCCAGCAGTTTATGGGGGACAGGGGTATGGGGAAGCAATCAGCCCCAGCATTTT. Translated: CASSLWGTGVWGSNQPQHF.

The chain links TRBV4-2 to TRBJ2-1; 8 bases match TRBD2. The length of the CDR3 is 16 residues. Germline V gives CDR1 LGHNA, CDR2 YNFKEQ. The trim removed 3 bases at V and 2 bases at J, leaving 6 bases unmatched. The CDR3 loop reads CASSQSGRATYNEQFF. The CDR3 bases are TGTGCCAGCAGCCAGTCCGGGAGGGCCACCTACAATGAGCAGTTCTTC.